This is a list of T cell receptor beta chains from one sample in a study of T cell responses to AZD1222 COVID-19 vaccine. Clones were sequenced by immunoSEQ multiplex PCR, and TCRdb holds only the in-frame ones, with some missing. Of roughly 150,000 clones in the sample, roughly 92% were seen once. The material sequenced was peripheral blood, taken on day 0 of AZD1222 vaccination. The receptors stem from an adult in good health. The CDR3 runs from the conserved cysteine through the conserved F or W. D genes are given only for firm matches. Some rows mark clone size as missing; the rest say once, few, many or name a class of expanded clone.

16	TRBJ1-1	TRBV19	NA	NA	CASKPGMGTLNTEAFF	TGTGCCAGTAAACCCGGTATGGGCACCCTGAACACTGAAGCTTTCTTT
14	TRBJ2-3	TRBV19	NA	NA	CASSTQGGYNTQYF	TGTGCCAGTAGTACCCAGGGAGGATACAATACGCAGTATTTT
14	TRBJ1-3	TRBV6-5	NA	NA	CASSYSGSGNTIYF	TGTGCCAGCAGTTACTCCGGCTCTGGAAACACCATATATTTT
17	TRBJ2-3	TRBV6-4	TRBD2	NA	CASSDRGAGGPADTQYF	TGTGCCAGCAGTGATAGGGGAGCGGGAGGGCCAGCCGATACGCAGTATTTT
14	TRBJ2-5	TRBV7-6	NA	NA	CASSPLGGVETQYF	TGTGCCAGCAGCCCGCTGGGCGGGGTGGAGACCCAGTACTTC
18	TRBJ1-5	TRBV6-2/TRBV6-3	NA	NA	CASSYEYRGTYSNQPQHF	TGTGCCAGCAGTTACGAATATAGGGGCACATATAGCAATCAGCCCCAGCATTTT
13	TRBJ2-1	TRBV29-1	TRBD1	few	CSVGQGARNEQFF	TGCAGCGTGGGACAGGGGGCAAGGAATGAGCAGTTCTTC
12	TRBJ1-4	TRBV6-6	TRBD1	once	CASSYKQGELFF	TGTGCCAGCAGTTACAAACAGGGGGAACTGTTTTTT
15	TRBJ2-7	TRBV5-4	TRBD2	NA	CASSRTSGLSYEQYF	TGTGCCAGCAGTCGTACTAGCGGGCTCTCCTACGAGCAGTACTTC
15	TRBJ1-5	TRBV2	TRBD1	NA	CASSAQGGSNQPQHF	TGTGCCAGCAGCGCACAGGGGGGTAGCAATCAGCCCCAGCATTTT
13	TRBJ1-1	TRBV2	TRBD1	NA	CASSGVGTGDAFF	TGTGCCAGCAGTGGGGTAGGGACAGGGGATGCTTTCTTT
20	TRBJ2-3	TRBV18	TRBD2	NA	CASSPDRGPEAGGPGDTQYF	TGTGCCAGCTCACCAGACAGGGGCCCGGAAGCGGGGGGGCCGGGAGATACGCAGTATTTT